This record concerns one T cell receptor beta chain sequence. Antigen: not known. These data are taken from a study of cytomegalovirus exposure and HLA in healthy donors. Overall study findings and caveats: In vitro data verified a few CMV-associated chains as specific for CMV antigens.

Germline CDR1 SGDLS, CDR2 YYNGEE. The CDR3 length is 13 residues. The ends were cut back, 1 base at V and 3 bases at J, with 6 bases in the middle. The PCR made use of 60 Vbeta and 13 Jbeta primers. Produced via immunoSEQ multiplex PCR; TCRdb's table is partial and in-frame only. Seen here are 100,000 to 150,000 clones, about four fifths observed once, and the top ten hold 1.5% to 2.5%. The rearrangement uses TRBV9 and TRBJ2-3; D is uncertain. The sequence came from a man between 18 and 35 years old in good health and CMV-seronegative. What was sequenced was PBMCs. The CDR3 nucleotides are TGTGCCAGCAGCGTAAGGAGTACAGATACGCAGTATTTT. As protein: CASSVRSTDTQYF.